This T cell receptor beta chain is drawn from a study of blood T cells in healthy people across ages. A second PCR, run for about 6 to 11 cycles, used a sample-barcoded 5' primer plus a J-beta primer mix. In TCRdb, the 5' RACE reads were re-called with MiXCR into one record per CDR3 protein. Of some 760,000 distinct CDR3 sequences in the sample, around a quarter were seen once. This clonotype has a handful of counts. V lost 6 bases, J lost 5 bases, and 11 bases lay in between. Per germline, CDR1 MNHEY and CDR2 SVGEGT. This CDR3 is 13 amino acids long. These data were likewise used in another study, on T cells of mothers and their children.

This chain joins TRBV6-2 or TRBV6-3 and TRBJ2-4; D remains unclear. The TCR originated in a boy aged 5-17 years in good health. The sequenced sample consisted of blood. The CDR3 sequence is CASSSTLENIQYF. In nucleotides, the CDR3 is TGTGCCAGCAGCTCCACTCTAGAAAACATTCAGTACTTC.